The 20 T cell receptor beta chains below all came from one sample that was sequenced in a study of T cell responses to AZD1222 COVID-19 vaccine. TCRdb's copy holds only in-frame clones and misses some; the assay was immunoSEQ multiplex PCR. The sample carries around 130,000 clones, more than 85% recorded once. The sequencing here drew on peripheral blood, taken 28 days after the second AZD1222 dose. The receptors derive from an adult who received the AZD1222 COVID-19 vaccine.

The chain combines TRBV6-5 with TRBJ1-1, with D hard to call. Germline V gives CDR1 MNHEY, CDR2 SVGAGI. The CDR3 sequence is 14 residues long. The V end was cut by 7 bases, the J end by 2 bases, with 14 bases between. CDR3 amino acids: CASTAEGRNTEAFF. In nucleotides, the CDR3 is TGTGCCAGCACTGCGGAGGGCCGCAACACTGAAGCTTTCTTT.

V gene TRBV2 combines with J gene TRBJ1-5; the match to TRBD1 covers 8 bases. The CDR3 runs to 15 residues. V was clipped by 5 bases and J by 0 bases; unmatched bases: 3. CDR1 and CDR2 from the germline V gene are SNHLY and FYNNEI. The CDR3: CASSLDRVSNQPQHF. The CDR3 bases are TGTGCCAGCAGTCTGGACAGGGTTAGCAATCAGCCCCAGCATTTT.

The rearrangement joins TRBV30 to TRBJ1-6; D possibly corresponds to TRBD1 (5 bases). Germline V lookup: CDR1 GTSNPN, CDR2 SVGIG (reference sequence). Trimming took off 2 bases at V and 7 bases at J, with 18 bases between the two ends. The CDR3 contains 16 residues. The CDR3 sequence: CAWSRQFWRENSPLHF. For the CDR3, the DNA is TGTGCCTGGAGTCGACAGTTCTGGCGCGAGAATTCACCCCTCCACTTT.

This sequence joins TRBV11-3 and TRBJ2-5; D is possibly TRBD1 (5 bases). V was clipped by 3 bases and J by 2 bases, with 19 bases between them. The CDR3 length is 17 residues. Per the germline V gene, CDR1 is SGHNT and CDR2 is YENEEA. CDR3: CASSLGVGGQIQETQYF. The DNA for the CDR3 is TGTGCCAGCAGCTTGGGCGTGGGCGGACAAATACAAGAGACCCAGTACTTC.

The rearrangement joins TRBV5-1 to TRBJ1-6; D is uncertain. V gave up 0 bases and J gave up 7 bases, with 8 bases separating them. Germline values: CDR1 SGHRS, CDR2 YFSETQ. The CDR3 runs 14 residues. This CDR3 reads CASSLATTNSPLHF. CDR3 coding DNA: TGCGCCAGCAGCTTGGCCACCACCAATTCACCCCTCCACTTT. The variable domain in full, completed from reference TRBV5-1 and TRBJ1-6, reads KAGVTQTPRYLIKTRGQQVTLSCSPISGHRSVSWYQQTPGQGLQFLFEYFSETQRNKGNFPGRFSGRQFSNSRSEMNVSTLELGDSALYLCASSLATTNSPLHFGNGTRLTVT.

This chain uses TRBV29-1 with TRBJ2-7; 7 nucleotides line up with TRBD1. The CDR3 totals 13 residues. Trimming took 5 bases from V and 0 from J; bases not matched to a gene: 4. Germline V gives CDR1 SQVTM, CDR2 ANQGSEA. CDR3 in DNA: TGCAGCGTTTCGACAGGGAGCTCCTACGAGCAGTACTTC. It encodes CSVSTGSSYEQYF.

The chain combines TRBV12-3 or TRBV12-4 with TRBJ1-5; D is unresolved. V was pared by 7 bases and J by 5 bases, with 12 bases between. CDR3 length: 13 amino acids. In nucleotides, the CDR3 is TGTGCCAGCACCCCCTTCCTCGATCAGCCCCAGCATTTT. Its translation is CASTPFLDQPQHF.

The chain joins TRBV7-9 to TRBJ1-1; D gene unclear. V dropped 2 bases and J dropped 1 base, with 11 bases sitting between them. CDR1 and CDR2 from the germline V gene are SEHNR and FQNEAQ (reference sequence). The CDR3 spans 15 residues. This chain's CDR3 is CASSLRAHENTEAFF. In nucleotides, the CDR3 is TGTGCCAGCAGCTTAAGGGCACATGAGAACACTGAAGCTTTCTTT.

The chain carries TRBV6-6 and TRBJ2-7, with D unclear. Trimming removed 6 bases at V and 2 bases at J, with 17 bases between. This CDR3 spans 15 amino acids. CDR1 is MNHNY and CDR2 is SVGAGI in the germline V gene (reference sequence). The CDR3 region is CASRLIAQRTYEQYF. For the CDR3, the DNA is TGTGCCAGCAGACTCATTGCACAGCGAACCTACGAGCAGTACTTC.

About this clone: The junction departs from germline at one end; a sequencing error may be responsible. The V call is TRBV7-3, the J call TRBJ2-1; TRBD1 matches 8 bases. CDR3 length: 12 residues. In germline, CDR1 is SGHTA, CDR2 FQGTGA. Here the CDR3 DNA reads TGTGCCAGCAGCTCGAGGACAGGGTGGCCAGTCTTC. Amino acids: CASSSRTGWPVF.

The chain is built from TRBV18 and TRBJ1-2; D gene uncertain. Germline V gene lookup returns CDR1 KGHSH and CDR2 LQKENI. The CDR3 extends over 14 amino acids. V lost 3 bases and J lost 7, with 15 bases in between. CDR3 DNA sequence: TGTGCCAGCTCACCTACCCTTGAGGGCGGTGGCTACACCTTC. It encodes CASSPTLEGGGYTF.

The rearrangement joins TRBV4-3 to TRBJ2-2; D might be TRBD2 (6 bases). This CDR3 comprises 15 residues. CDR1 is LGHNA and CDR2 is YSLEER in the germline V gene. Trimming cost V 5 bases and J 8 bases, with 18 bases left between them. The CDR3 bases are TGCGCCAGCAGCTATGGAGGACTACCCCCGGGGGAGCTGTTTTTT. Encoded protein: CASSYGGLPPGELFF.

The rearrangement uses TRBV5-1 and TRBJ2-3, with D perhaps being TRBD1 or TRBD2 (6 bases each). This CDR3 is built from 16 residues. In germline, CDR1 is SGHRS, CDR2 YFSETQ. V dropped 0 bases and J dropped 1 base, with 12 bases sitting between them. The CDR3 reads CASSLGGGFGTDTQYF. CDR3 nucleotide sequence: TGCGCCAGCAGCTTGGGAGGGGGGTTTGGCACAGATACGCAGTATTTT.

This rearrangement joins TRBV24-1 to TRBJ1-3; tentative D call: TRBD1 (6 bases). Trimming pared 4 bases from V and 4 bases from J, leaving 7 bases between. This CDR3 spans 13 amino acids. Germline V gene sequence: CDR1 KGHDR, CDR2 SFDVKD. CDR3 region: CATSEGQGNTIYF. CDR3 nucleotide sequence: TGTGCCACCAGTGAGGGACAAGGAAACACCATATATTTT.

A word on this clone: The junction differs from germline at one of its ends, possibly a read error. The rearrangement uses TRBV7-7 and TRBJ1-2, with a weak D call TRBD1 (6 bases). CDR1 and CDR2 (germline): SSHAT, FNYEAQ (reference sequence). This CDR3 has 17 residues. The CDR3 spells CASSPPGGFVTDYGYTF. CDR3 DNA sequence: TGTGCTAGCAGCCCACCGGGGGGCTTTGTGACCGACTATGGCTACACCTTC.

This chain links TRBV12-5 with TRBJ2-3, with 8 positions matching TRBD2. The CDR3 loop spans 18 amino acids. V shed 1 base and J 0 bases; nucleotides not matched to a gene: 9. Germline V gene lookup returns CDR1 LGHNT and CDR2 FRNRAP. CDR3 protein: CASGLANMTSVSTDTQYF. In DNA form, the CDR3 reads TGTGCTAGTGGTTTGGCCAATATGACTAGCGTAAGCACAGATACGCAGTATTTT.

This chain joins TRBV3-1 (or the pseudogene TRBV3-2) and TRBJ2-7; 7 nucleotides agree with TRBD1. This CDR3 is built from 13 residues. Per the germline V gene, CDR1 is LGHDT and CDR2 is YNNKEL (reference sequence). V was pared by 1 base and J by 3 bases, with 0 bases of the junction left unmatched. CDR3 sequence: CASSQGQGYEQYV. For the CDR3, the DNA is TGTGCCAGCAGCCAAGGACAGGGCTACGAGCAGTACGTC.

The rearrangement links TRBV15 to TRBJ1-2; 9 positions agree with TRBD1. This CDR3 comprises 15 residues. Trimming removed 4 bases from V and 3 bases from J; junction bases left unmatched: 6. CDR1 and CDR2 (germline): LNHNV, YYDKDF (reference sequence). CDR3 DNA: TGTGCCACCAGCATTGAACAGGGGGCTGACTATGGCTACACCTTC. Translating it yields CATSIEQGADYGYTF. Full variable domain (missing parts from reference TRBV15 and TRBJ1-2): DAMVIQNPRYQVTQFGKPVTLSCSQTLNHNVMYWYQQKSSQAPKLLFHYYDKDFNNEADTPDNFQSRRPNTSFCFLDIRSPGLGDTAMYLCATSIEQGADYGYTFGSGTRLTVV.

This rearrangement joins TRBV24-1 to TRBJ1-3; D remains unclear. Trimming removed 1 base at V and 4 bases at J, with 4 bases between. Germline V gene sequence: CDR1 KGHDR, CDR2 SFDVKD. CDR3 length: 13 residues. CDR3 loop: CATSDFKGNTIYF. The CDR3 region has the DNA TGTGCCACCAGTGATTTCAAAGGAAACACCATATATTTT.

This clone was picked up one time. This chain joins TRBV23-1 and TRBJ2-7; D may be TRBD1 (6 bases). TRBV23-1 has ORF status, its function being uncertain. The CDR3 spans 17 residues. Trimming took 9 bases from V and 0 from J, leaving 24 bases between them. CDR3: CASRATGLTPLSYEQYF. CDR3 DNA: TGCGCCAGTCGGGCGACAGGCCTAACACCTCTCTCCTACGAGCAGTACTTC.